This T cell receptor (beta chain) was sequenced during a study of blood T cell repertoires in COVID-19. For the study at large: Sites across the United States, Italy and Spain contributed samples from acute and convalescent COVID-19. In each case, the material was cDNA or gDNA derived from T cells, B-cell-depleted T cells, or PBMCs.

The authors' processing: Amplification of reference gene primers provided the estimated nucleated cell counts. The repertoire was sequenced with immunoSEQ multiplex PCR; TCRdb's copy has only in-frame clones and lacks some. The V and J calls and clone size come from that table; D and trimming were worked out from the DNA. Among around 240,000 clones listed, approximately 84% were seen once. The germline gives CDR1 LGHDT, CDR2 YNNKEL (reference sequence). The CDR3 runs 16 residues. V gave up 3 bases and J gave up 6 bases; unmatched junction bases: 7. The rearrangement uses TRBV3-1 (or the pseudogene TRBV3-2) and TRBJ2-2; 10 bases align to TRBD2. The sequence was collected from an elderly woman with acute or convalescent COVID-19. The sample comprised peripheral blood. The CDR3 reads CASSHKVAGGPGELFF. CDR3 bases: TGTGCCAGCAGCCATAAGGTAGCGGGAGGTCCCGGGGAGCTGTTTTTT.